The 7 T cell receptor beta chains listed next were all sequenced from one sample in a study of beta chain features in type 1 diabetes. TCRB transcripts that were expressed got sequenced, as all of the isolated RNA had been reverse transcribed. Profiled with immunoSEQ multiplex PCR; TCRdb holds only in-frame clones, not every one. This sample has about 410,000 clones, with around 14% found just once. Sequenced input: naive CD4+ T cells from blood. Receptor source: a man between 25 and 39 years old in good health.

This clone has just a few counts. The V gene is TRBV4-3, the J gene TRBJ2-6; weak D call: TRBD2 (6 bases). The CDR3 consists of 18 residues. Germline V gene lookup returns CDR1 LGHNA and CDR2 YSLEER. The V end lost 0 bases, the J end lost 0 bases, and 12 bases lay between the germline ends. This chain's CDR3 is CASSQDPGTHSGANVLTF. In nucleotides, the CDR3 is TGCGCCAGCAGCCAAGACCCAGGGACTCACTCTGGGGCCAACGTCCTGACTTTC.

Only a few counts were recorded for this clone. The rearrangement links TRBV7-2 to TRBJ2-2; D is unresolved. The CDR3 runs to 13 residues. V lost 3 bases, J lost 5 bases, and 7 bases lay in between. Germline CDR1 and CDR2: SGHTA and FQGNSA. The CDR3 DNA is TGTGCCAGCAGCTTCTCGACTACCGGGGAGCTGTTTTTT. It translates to CASSFSTTGELFF.

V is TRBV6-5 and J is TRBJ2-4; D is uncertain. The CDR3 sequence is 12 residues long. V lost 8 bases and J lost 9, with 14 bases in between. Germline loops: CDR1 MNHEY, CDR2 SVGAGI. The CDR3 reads CASGRIGGIQYF. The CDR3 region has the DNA TGTGCCAGCGGCCGGATTGGCGGCATTCAGTACTTC.

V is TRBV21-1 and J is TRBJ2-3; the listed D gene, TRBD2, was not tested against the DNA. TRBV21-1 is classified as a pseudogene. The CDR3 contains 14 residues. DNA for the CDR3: TGTGCCAGCAGCAACGAGGTTAGCCCCGATACGCAGTATTTT. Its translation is CASSNEVSPDTQYF.

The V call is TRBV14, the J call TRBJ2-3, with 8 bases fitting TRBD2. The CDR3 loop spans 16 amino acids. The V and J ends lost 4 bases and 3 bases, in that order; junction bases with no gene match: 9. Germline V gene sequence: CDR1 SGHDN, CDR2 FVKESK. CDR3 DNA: TGTGCCAGCAGCCCCCTCGCGGGGGGCCGGACAGATACGCAGTATTTT. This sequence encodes CASSPLAGGRTDTQYF.

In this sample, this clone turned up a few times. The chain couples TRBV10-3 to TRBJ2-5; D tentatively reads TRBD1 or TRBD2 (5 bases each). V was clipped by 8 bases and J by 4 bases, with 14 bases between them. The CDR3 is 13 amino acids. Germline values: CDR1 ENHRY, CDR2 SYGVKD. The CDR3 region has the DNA TGTGCCATCGGGCAGGGAGTTCGAGAGACCCAGTACTTC. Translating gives CAIGQGVRETQYF.

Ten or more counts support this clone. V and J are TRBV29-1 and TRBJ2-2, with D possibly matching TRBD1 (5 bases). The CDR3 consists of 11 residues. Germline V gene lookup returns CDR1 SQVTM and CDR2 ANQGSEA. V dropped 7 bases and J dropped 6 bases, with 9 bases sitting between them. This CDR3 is CSGQGAGELFF. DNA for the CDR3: TGCAGCGGCCAAGGGGCCGGGGAGCTGTTTTTT.